The TCR beta chain under discussion was sequenced for a study of tumor-infiltrating lymphocytes in localized non-small cell lung cancer. Broader study findings: Each assay used a separate piece of the same tissue.

This clone has just one count. Its antigen is unknown. Germline CDR1 reads MNHNS; CDR2 reads SASEGT. V lost 3 bases to trimming and J lost 8 bases; unmatched junction nucleotides: 4. This CDR3 is 14 amino acids long. TCRdb keeps only in-frame clones here, not all; method: immunoSEQ multiplex PCR. Of fewer than 20,000 clones in the sample, 70% to 85% were seen once. Sequenced: lung tumor tissue. This sequence originates from a human donor with non-small cell lung cancer. The J gene is TRBJ2-1, the V gene TRBV6-1, with 10 positions matching TRBD1. The CDR3 protein is CASSEGTGAYEQFF. The CDR3 DNA reads as TGTGCCAGCAGTGAGGGGACAGGGGCGTATGAGCAGTTCTTC.